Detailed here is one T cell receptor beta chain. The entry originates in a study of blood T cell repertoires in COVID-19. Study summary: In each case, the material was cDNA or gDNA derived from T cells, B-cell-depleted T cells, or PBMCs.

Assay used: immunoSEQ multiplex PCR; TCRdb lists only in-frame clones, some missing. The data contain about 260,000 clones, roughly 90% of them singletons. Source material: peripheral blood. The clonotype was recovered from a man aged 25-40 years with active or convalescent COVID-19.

The CDR3 here is CASSQPGQGAFNYGYTF. CDR3 nucleotides: TGCGCCAGCAGCCAGCCGGGACAGGGAGCCTTTAACTATGGCTACACCTTC. The chain employs TRBV4-1 and TRBJ1-2; 9 bases line up with TRBD1. V trimming: 3 bases; J trimming: 1 base; junction bases outside the gene matches: 9. CDR1 and CDR2 (germline): MGHRA, YSYEKL. This CDR3 contains 17 residues.